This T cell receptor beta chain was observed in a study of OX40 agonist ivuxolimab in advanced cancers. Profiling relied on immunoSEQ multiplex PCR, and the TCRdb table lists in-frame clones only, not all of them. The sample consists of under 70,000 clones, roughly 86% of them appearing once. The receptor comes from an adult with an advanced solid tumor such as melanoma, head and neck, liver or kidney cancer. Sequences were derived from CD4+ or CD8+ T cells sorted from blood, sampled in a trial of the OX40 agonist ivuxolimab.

The CDR3 DNA sequence: TGTGCCAGCAGCTTAGTGGGCTTGAGTGATCAGCCCCAGCATTTT. Protein sequence: CASSLVGLSDQPQHF. V is TRBV7-2 and J is TRBJ1-5; D not resolved. This CDR3 region has 15 residues. Looked up from germline, CDR1 is SGHTA and CDR2 is FQGNSA. V was shortened by 1 base and J by 5 bases, with 12 bases between the two germline ends.